The next 26 T cell receptor beta chains were all read from a single sample in a study of glioma-infiltrating T cells after dendritic cell vaccination. Only in-frame clones appear in the TCRdb table, and some are missing; sequencing was by immunoSEQ multiplex PCR. The sample contains tens of thousands of clones, around 87% of which appear only once. As to time point: after dendritic cell vaccination, including at tumor progression/relapse. The sample was blood, taken after dendritic cell vaccination. These receptors were obtained from a human donor with glioblastoma.

This clone was seen only a few times. The rearrangement uses TRBV18 and TRBJ1-3; 7 bases match TRBD1. Per the germline V gene, CDR1 is KGHSH and CDR2 is LQKENI. This CDR3 is 16 amino acids long. The trim removed 5 bases at V and 0 bases at J, leaving 7 bases unmatched. The CDR3 loop is CASSSTGIGSGNTIYF. In DNA, the CDR3 is TGTGCCAGCTCATCGACAGGGATCGGCTCTGGAAACACCATATATTTT.

This clone was counted once. This rearrangement joins TRBV7-9 to TRBJ2-4, with 13 bases fitting TRBD2. J was trimmed by 1 base and V by 5 bases; bases with no gene match: 11. Looked up from germline, CDR1 is SEHNR and CDR2 is FQNEAQ (reference sequence). This CDR3 has 19 amino acids. The CDR3 sequence is CASSQRTSGSSLAKNIQYF. CDR3 in DNA: TGTGCCAGCAGCCAACGGACTAGCGGGAGTAGTTTGGCCAAAAACATTCAGTACTTC.

CDR3 nucleotides: TGTGCCAGCAGCGACAGGGGAGGCTACAATGAGCAGTTCTTC. Amino acid sequence: CASSDRGGYNEQFF. The genes are TRBV13 and TRBJ2-1, with 8 bases fitting TRBD1. V shed 5 bases, J shed 3 bases, and the junction held 3 bases outside the gene matches. The CDR3 extends over 14 amino acids. CDR1 is PRHDT, CDR2 FYEKMQ, per germline (reference sequence).

This clone was seen at least ten times. V usage is TRBV5-1 and J usage is TRBJ1-3; 7 positions agree with TRBD1. The CDR3 is 16 amino acids. J lost 0 bases, V lost 0 bases, and 3 bases had no gene match. From germline, CDR1 is SGHRS and CDR2 YFSETQ. CDR3 residues: CASSLGWTGSGNTIYF. The CDR3 region has the DNA TGCGCCAGCAGCTTGGGCTGGACAGGCTCTGGAAACACCATATATTTT.

For the CDR3, the DNA is TGTGCCAGCAGCGTAGGAGGTAACTATGGCTACACCTTC. Translation gives CASSVGGNYGYTF. The V call is TRBV9, the J call TRBJ1-2; D not resolved. The CDR3 is made up of 13 amino acids. Germline V gives CDR1 SGDLS, CDR2 YYNGEE. V was clipped by 0 bases and J by 1 base, with 4 bases between them.

This rearrangement joins TRBV29-1 to TRBJ2-3; TRBD2 matches 13 bases. The CDR3 consists of 20 residues. The junction had 16 bases not matched to a gene; V was cut back by 4 bases and J by 0 bases. Germline V gives CDR1 SQVTM, CDR2 ANQGSEA. This CDR3 reads CSVGRGRGLAGPPSTDTQYF. CDR3 sequence (DNA): TGCAGCGTTGGCAGGGGCCGGGGACTAGCGGGGCCCCCTAGCACAGATACGCAGTATTTT.

The rearrangement uses TRBV7-9 and TRBJ2-7, with 14 positions matching TRBD2. This CDR3 spans 18 amino acids. Germline values: CDR1 SEHNR, CDR2 FQNEAQ (reference sequence). Unmatched junction bases numbered 10, after V lost 4 bases and J lost 2 bases. The CDR3 spells CASSWGTSGRRVAYEQYF. The DNA for the CDR3 is TGTGCCAGCAGCTGGGGGACTAGCGGGAGACGTGTCGCCTACGAGCAGTACTTC. Based on the CDR3 plus reference TRBV7-9 and TRBJ2-7, the full variable domain is DTGVSQNPRHKITKRGQNVTFRCDPISEHNRLYWYRQTLGQGPEFLTYFQNEAQLEKSRLLSDRFSAERPKGSFSTLEIQRTEQGDSAMYLCASSWGTSGRRVAYEQYFGPGTRLTVT.

This sequence joins TRBV19 and TRBJ1-1; D ambiguous. Germline V gene lookup returns CDR1 LNHDA and CDR2 SQIVND (reference sequence). V gave up 1 base and J gave up 9 bases, with 9 bases separating them. The CDR3 is 12 amino acids. In nucleotides, the CDR3 is TGTGCCAGTAGTATAGCCGCGGATAAAGCTTTCTTT. It specifies CASSIAADKAFF.

The chain is built from TRBV5-5 and TRBJ2-5; D is unclear. This CDR3 has 13 residues. Trimming removed 0 bases at V and 4 bases at J, with 7 bases between. Germline assignment: CDR1 SGHKS and CDR2 YYEKEE (reference sequence). Here the CDR3 reads CASSLANPETQYF. CDR3 bases: TGTGCCAGCAGCTTGGCCAATCCAGAGACCCAGTACTTC.

This rearrangement joins TRBV27 to TRBJ2-3, with 12 bases that match TRBD2. CDR1 MNHEY and CDR2 SMNVEV come from the germline V gene (reference sequence). The CDR3 sequence is 17 residues long. V dropped 2 bases and J dropped 2; count of bases not matched to a gene: 5. As DNA, the CDR3 is TGTGCCAGCAGTTTACGGCCTAGCGGGGGGGCCACAGATACGCAGTATTTT. Protein product: CASSLRPSGGATDTQYF.

The CDR3 here is CASSPPPGGETQYF. CDR3 coding DNA: TGTGCCAGCTCACCACCGCCGGGAGGGGAGACCCAGTACTTC. This sequence joins TRBV18 and TRBJ2-5; TRBD2 aligns across 8 bases. The V gene end was trimmed by 0 bases and the J gene end by 5 bases; junction bases not matched to a gene: 2. CDR1 is KGHSH, CDR2 LQKENI, per germline. The CDR3 extends over 14 amino acids.

This rearrangement joins TRBV5-4 to TRBJ1-6; 8 positions match TRBD1. J gave up 6 bases and V 3 bases, and 8 bases lay outside the gene matches. In germline, CDR1 is SGHNT, CDR2 YYREEE (reference sequence). The CDR3 contains 16 residues. The CDR3 region has the DNA TGTGCCAGCAGCTCCTTCACGACAGGGGCTAATTCACCCCTCCACTTT. It encodes CASSSFTTGANSPLHF.

In this sample, this clone turned up a few times. This chain links TRBV18 with TRBJ1-1; D may be TRBD1 (6 bases). The CDR3 runs to 14 residues. Germline V CDR1 and CDR2: KGHSH, LQKENI. The germline V and J ends were trimmed by 5 bases and 11 bases, with 21 bases remaining between them. The CDR3 DNA reads as TGTGCCAGCTCATCGGCCTTGACAGGAGATGGGGCTTTCTTT. Its protein product is CASSSALTGDGAFF.

The CDR3 coding sequence is TGCGCCAGCAGCTCCCCGGGGGGGACGGGTGAAGCTTTCTTT. Protein sequence: CASSSPGGTGEAFF. V usage is TRBV5-1 and J usage is TRBJ1-1; TRBD1 is a possible D gene (5 bases). V lost 3 bases to trimming and J lost 7 bases, with 16 bases between them. CDR1 and CDR2 (germline): SGHRS, YFSETQ. CDR3 length equals 14 residues.

V and J are TRBV2 and TRBJ2-5; 13 nucleotides match TRBD2. The germline CDR1 and CDR2 sequences are SNHLY and FYNNEI. The CDR3 is 15 amino acids. Unmatched junction bases numbered 5, after V lost 5 bases and J lost 5 bases. The CDR3 spells CASSSPGLAGETQYF. CDR3 nucleotide sequence: TGTGCCAGCAGTTCCCCGGGACTAGCGGGGGAGACCCAGTACTTC. The complete variable domain, with remaining parts taken from reference TRBV2 and TRBJ2-5, reads EPEVTQTPSHQVTQMGQEVILRCVPISNHLYFYWYRQILGQKVEFLVSFYNNEISEKSEIFDDQFSVERPDGSNFTLKIRSTKLEDSAMYFCASSSPGLAGETQYFGPGTRLLVL.

V is TRBV5-1 and J is TRBJ2-7; D remains ambiguous. This CDR3 contains 13 residues. In germline, CDR1 is SGHRS, CDR2 YFSETQ. V was cut by 2 bases and J by 2 bases, with 8 bases left in between. CDR3 nucleotide sequence: TGCGCCAGCAGCTTAGAGGTTACCTACGAGCAGTACTTC. Its translation is CASSLEVTYEQYF.

CDR3 sequence: CASSRTGRYGANVLTF. The CDR3 coding sequence is TGTGCCAGCAGCCGGACAGGGAGATATGGGGCCAACGTCCTGACTTTC. V and J are TRBV27 and TRBJ2-6; 8 bases agree with TRBD1. This CDR3 spans 16 amino acids. V dropped 6 bases and J dropped 3; count of bases not matched to a gene: 7. Germline loops: CDR1 MNHEY, CDR2 SMNVEV (reference sequence).

The chain uses TRBV6-5 and TRBJ2-1; TRBD1 matches at 7 bases. Germline V CDR1 and CDR2: MNHEY, SVGAGI. The CDR3 loop spans 12 amino acids. V lost 5 bases to trimming and J lost 7 bases; unmatched junction nucleotides: 2. In DNA form, the CDR3 reads TGTGCCAGCAGTACACAGGGGAATGAGCAGTTCTTC. As protein: CASSTQGNEQFF.

The gene calls are TRBV5-1 and TRBJ1-3; D might be TRBD1 (6 bases). Trimming left V 2 bases short and J 8 bases short, with 14 bases between. Germline V gene sequence: CDR1 SGHRS, CDR2 YFSETQ. CDR3 length: 14 residues. Here the CDR3 reads CASSFSRTEDTIYF. CDR3 coding DNA: TGCGCCAGCAGCTTCAGCAGGACAGAGGACACCATATATTTT.

The V call is TRBV29-1, the J call TRBJ1-4; no clear D gene. V lost 2 bases, J lost 7 bases, and 11 bases lay in between. The CDR3 consists of 13 residues. Germline V gives CDR1 SQVTM, CDR2 ANQGSEA. CDR3 protein: CSVERGRGEKLFF. CDR3 DNA: TGCAGCGTTGAAAGAGGGCGCGGTGAAAAACTGTTTTTT.

The chain uses TRBV19 and TRBJ1-5; a weak D match, TRBD1 (6 bases). Trimming left V 6 bases short and J 3 bases short, with 15 bases between. The CDR3 loop spans 15 amino acids. Germline V CDR1 and CDR2: LNHDA, SQIVND (reference sequence). The CDR3 nucleotides are TGTGCCAGTAGGCCCCGGGGGGGGCTCAATCAGCCCCAGCATTTT. This codes for CASRPRGGLNQPQHF.

The rearrangement uses TRBV9 and TRBJ2-1; no reliable D call. CDR1 is SGDLS and CDR2 is YYNGEE in the germline V gene. Deletions cut 1 base from V and 9 bases from J, with 8 bases between. The CDR3 covers 12 residues. This CDR3 is CASSVTLGEQFF. The CDR3 nucleotides are TGTGCCAGCAGCGTAACCCTAGGTGAGCAGTTCTTC.

The sample holds one count of this clone. This rearrangement joins TRBV15 to TRBJ1-1; 8 bases agree with TRBD1. Trimming cost V 6 bases and J 1 base; bases outside gene matches: 4. Germline CDR1 reads LNHNV; CDR2 reads YYDKDF (reference sequence). This CDR3 has 14 amino acids. The chain's CDR3 is CATSPGGENTEAFF. In nucleotides, the CDR3 is TGTGCCACCAGTCCAGGGGGCGAGAACACTGAAGCTTTCTTT.

The sample holds one count of this clone. The J gene is TRBJ2-7, the V gene TRBV5-1; D gene uncertain. V shed 4 bases and J shed 6 bases, with 11 bases lying between them. CDR3 length: 12 amino acids. Germline V lookup: CDR1 SGHRS, CDR2 YFSETQ. The DNA of the CDR3 is TGCGCCAGCAGCACCCATCCGGGCGAGCAGTACTTC. Protein: CASSTHPGEQYF.

This clone has just a few counts. This chain uses TRBV19 with TRBJ1-5, with 7 nucleotides matching TRBD1. The CDR3 loop spans 13 amino acids. The V segment lost 8 bases and the J segment 7 bases; nucleotides outside the gene matches: 8. Per the germline V gene, CDR1 is LNHDA and CDR2 is SQIVND (reference sequence). The CDR3 bases are TGTGCCAGTGGGGGGACAGTCGACCAGCCCCAGCATTTT. This sequence encodes CASGGTVDQPQHF. Full variable domain (outside the CDR3, taken from reference TRBV19 and TRBJ1-5): DGGITQSPKYLFRKEGQNVTLSCEQNLNHDAMYWYRQDPGQGLRLIYYSQIVNDFQKGDIAEGYSVSREKKESFPLTVTSAQKNPTAFYLCASGGTVDQPQHFGDGTRLSIL.

The chain is built from TRBV6-5 and TRBJ2-1, with TRBD2 identical over 11 bases. CDR1 is MNHEY and CDR2 is SVGAGI in the germline V gene. This CDR3 has 15 residues. The trim removed 6 bases at V and 9 bases at J, leaving 10 bases unmatched. The CDR3 loop reads CASSTTSGGRGEQFF. In nucleotides, the CDR3 is TGTGCCAGCAGCACCACTAGCGGGGGCCGGGGTGAGCAGTTCTTC.